This is a list of T cell receptor beta chains from one sample in a study of regulatory T cells in long-lasting Graves disease. TCRdb recomputed calls from the multiplex PCR reads with MiXCR, one row per CDR3 protein. The sample carries roughly 500,000 distinct CDR3 sequences, 13% to 15% recorded once. This sample was also put to use in a study of T cells in Graves' hyperthyroidism and ophthalmopathy.

The sequencing used peripheral blood mononuclear cells (PBMCs), collected at new diagnosis, from a patient treated with antithyroid drugs. The receptor source for this set is a woman in her forties or fifties with Graves disease. Both conserved end residues are part of each CDR3. Each record gives: V gene, clone size, CDR3 length, J gene, D gene, CDR3 DNA, CDR3 protein. A D gene is named only where the DNA matches it firmly. The listing skips clone size in some rows; elsewhere it reads once, few, many or a size class.

TRBV29-1	many	12	TRBJ2-7	NA	TGCAGCGTAGCCACCCAGGGTGACGAGCAGTACTTC	CSVATQGDEQYF
TRBV7-6	NA	15	TRBJ2-3	TRBD2	TGTGCCAGCAGCTTAGCTCAGCGGGAGGAAGATACGCAGTATTTT	CASSLAQREEDTQYF
TRBV7-8	many	13	TRBJ1-4	TRBD1	TGTGCCAGCAGCTTAGTTCCCAGGGGGCCAATGTTTTTT	CASSLVPRGPMFF
TRBV12-3/TRBV12-4	many	14	TRBJ2-7	TRBD2	TGTGCCAGCGGCCAATCTAGCGGGAGTTACGAGCAGTACTTC	CASGQSSGSYEQYF
TRBV5-5	many	15	TRBJ2-7	NA	TGTGCCAGCAGCTTCCGGGACCGACCATCCTACGAGCAGTACTTC	CASSFRDRPSYEQYF
TRBV29-1	NA	13	TRBJ2-7	NA	TGCAGCGTTACTACCCAATCTCGCTACGAGCAGTACTTC	CSVTTQSRYEQYF
TRBV7-2	many	13	TRBJ1-1	NA	TGTGCCAGCAGCGGGATGAGTCTGACTGAAGCTTTCTTT	CASSGMSLTEAFF
TRBV7-9	many	15	TRBJ2-1	TRBD2	TGTGCCAGCAGCTTAAATAGCGGGGTTTACAATGAGCAGTTCTTC	CASSLNSGVYNEQFF
TRBV6-2/TRBV6-3	many	13	TRBJ1-1	TRBD1	TGTGCCAGCAGCAGGGGGCTGAACACTGAAGCTTTCTTT	CASSRGLNTEAFF
TRBV12-3/TRBV12-4	NA	15	TRBJ1-1	TRBD1	TGTGCCAGCAGTTTAATCGGACAGGGGGTGCGAGGAGCTTTCTTT	CASSLIGQGVRGAFF
TRBV10-3	few	15	TRBJ2-7	TRBD1	TGTGCCATCAGTACTCCGGGACAGGGACGCTACGAGCAGTACTTC	CAISTPGQGRYEQYF
TRBV5-5	NA	13	TRBJ2-3	NA	TGTGCCTCCCCGGGGGAGAGCACAGATACGCAGTATTTT	CASPGESTDTQYF
TRBV7-8	NA	15	TRBJ2-7	TRBD1	TGTGCCAGCAGCTCTCTGACAGGGGGGCACTACGATCAGTACTTC	CASSSLTGGHYDQYF
TRBV28	many	16	TRBJ2-1	TRBD2	TGTGCCAGCAGTCTCTCTAGCGGCAGCTCCTACAATGAGCAGTTCTTC	CASSLSSGSSYNEQFF
TRBV3-1	few	18	TRBJ2-2	TRBD2	TGTGCCAGCAGCCCCCTAGGACTAGCGGGGCCGTTCACCGGGGAGCTGTTTTTT	CASSPLGLAGPFTGELFF
TRBV18	few	15	TRBJ2-7	NA	TGTGCCAGCTCACCCTCGACAGTCCCCTCCTACGAGCAGTACTTC	CASSPSTVPSYEQYF
TRBV27	NA	15	TRBJ1-2	NA	TGTGCCAGCAGTTCCCCGCAACAGGCTAACTATGGCTACACCTTC	CASSSPQQANYGYTF
TRBV30	many	14	TRBJ1-1	NA	TGTGCCTGGAGTGTATTCGGGGGGAACACTGAAGCTTTCTTT	CAWSVFGGNTEAFF
TRBV20-1	NA	16	TRBJ2-7	TRBD2	TGCAGTGCTAGGCCCCCAAGACTAGCATGGGTCTACGAGCAGTACTTC	CSARPPRLAWVYEQYF
TRBV11-2	few	15	TRBJ2-2	NA	TGTGCCAGCATCGACAGGTCTTCGAACACCGGGGAGCTGTTTTTT	CASIDRSSNTGELFF
TRBV5-1	many	12	TRBJ2-7	NA	TGCGCCAGCAGCTTGTTAGGTGAAAAGCAGTACTTC	CASSLLGEKQYF
TRBV2	many	16	TRBJ2-2	NA	TGTGCCAGCAGTGAGAGGGCGGGATCGGTCACCGGGGAGCTGTTTTTT	CASSERAGSVTGELFF
TRBV5-1	many	13	TRBJ1-5	TRBD1	TGCGCCAGCAGTCGGACAGGGGATCAGCCCCAGCATTTT	CASSRTGDQPQHF
TRBV7-9	NA	12	TRBJ2-5	TRBD2	TGTGCCAGCAGCGGGAGGGCCGAGACCCAGTACTTC	CASSGRAETQYF
TRBV27	many	13	TRBJ2-1	TRBD2	TGTGCCAGCACCCGCGGGAGTGGAAATGAGCAGTTCTTC	CASTRGSGNEQFF
TRBV7-9	many	15	TRBJ2-3	TRBD1	TGTGCCAGCAGCTTTTTAACAGGGGGTACAGATACGCAGTATTTT	CASSFLTGGTDTQYF
TRBV5-1	NA	16	TRBJ2-1	TRBD2	TGCGCCAGCAACTCGCTGGGCGGGAGGTCCCTCAATGAGCAGTTCTTC	CASNSLGGRSLNEQFF